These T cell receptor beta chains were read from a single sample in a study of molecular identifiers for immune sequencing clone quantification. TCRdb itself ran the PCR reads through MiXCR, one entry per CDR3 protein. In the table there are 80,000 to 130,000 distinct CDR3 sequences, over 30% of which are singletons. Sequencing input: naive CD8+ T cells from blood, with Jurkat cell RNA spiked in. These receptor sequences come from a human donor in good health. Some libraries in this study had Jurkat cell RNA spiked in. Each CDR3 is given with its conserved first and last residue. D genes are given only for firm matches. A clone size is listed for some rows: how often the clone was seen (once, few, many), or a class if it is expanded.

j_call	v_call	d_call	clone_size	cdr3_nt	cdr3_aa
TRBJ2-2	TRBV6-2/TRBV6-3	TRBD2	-	TGTGCCAGCAGTTACCCACGGGAGGAAACGGTAAACACCGGGGAGCTGTTTTTT	CASSYPREETVNTGELFF
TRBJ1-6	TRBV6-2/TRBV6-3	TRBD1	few	TGTGCCAGCAGGGACAGGGTGAACTCACCCCTCCACTTT	CASRDRVNSPLHF
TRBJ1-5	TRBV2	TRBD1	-	TGTGCCAGCAGTTCGGGGACAGATAGCAATCAGCCCCAGCATTTT	CASSSGTDSNQPQHF
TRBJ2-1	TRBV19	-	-	TGTGCCAGTAGGGGAATCTCCTACAATGCGCAGTTCTTC	CASRGISYNAQFF
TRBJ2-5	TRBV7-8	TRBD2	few	TGTGCCAGCAGCTTAGGCTTCGGACTAGGGGAGACCCAGTACTTC	CASSLGFGLGETQYF
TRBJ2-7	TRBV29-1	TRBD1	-	TGCAGCGTTGGAGGGGGCGTCTACGAGCAGTACTTC	CSVGGGVYEQYF
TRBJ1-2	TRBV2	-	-	TGTGCCAGCAGACTACCGGGGACACTATATGGCTACACCTTC	CASRLPGTLYGYTF
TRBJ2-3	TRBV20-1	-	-	TGCAGTGCTAGTAGTCCGGCTTGGCTACAAAGGGTAGCGGAAACGCAGTATTTT	CSASSPAWLQRVAETQYF
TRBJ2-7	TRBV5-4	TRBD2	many	TGTGCCAGTATGGGACTAGCGGACGAGCAGTACTTC	CASMGLADEQYF
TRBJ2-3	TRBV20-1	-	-	TGCAGTGTCGGGACGGGCAGTGTAGAAACGCAGTATTTT	CSVGTGSVETQYF
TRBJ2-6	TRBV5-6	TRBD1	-	TGTGCCAGCAGCTTGGGGACAGGGGCCGGGGCCAACGTCCTGACTTTC	CASSLGTGAGANVLTF
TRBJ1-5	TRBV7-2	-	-	TGTGCCAGCAGCTTAGGATGGGATAGCAATCAGCCCCAGCATTTT	CASSLGWDSNQPQHF
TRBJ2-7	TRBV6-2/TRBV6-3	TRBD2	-	TGTGCCAGCAGTTACGACCGGGACTATCTCAATCCGGAGCAGTACTTC	CASSYDRDYLNPEQYF
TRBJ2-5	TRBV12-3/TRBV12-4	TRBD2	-	TGTGCCAGCAGCCCCCTGGGGAGGGTCGGGGAGACCCAGTACTTC	CASSPLGRVGETQYF
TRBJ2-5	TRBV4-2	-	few	TGTGCCAGCAGCGAAGAGAGTCCGGAGACCCAGTACTTC	CASSEESPETQYF
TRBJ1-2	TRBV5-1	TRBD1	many	TGCGCCAGCAGCTCTGGGACAGCCCAGCCCTACACCTTC	CASSSGTAQPYTF
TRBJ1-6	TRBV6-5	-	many	TGTGCCAGCAGTTACTTTCTGGGGGGGAATTCACCCCTCCACTTT	CASSYFLGGNSPLHF
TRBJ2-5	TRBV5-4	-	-	TGTGCCAGCAGCTTGGGAGACGGCCTAGAGACCCAGTACTTC	CASSLGDGLETQYF
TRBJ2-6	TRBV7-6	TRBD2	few	TGTGCCAGCAGCTTAGTCCAGAGCGGGAGGGGCCCTGGGGCCAACGTCCTGACTTTC	CASSLVQSGRGPGANVLTF
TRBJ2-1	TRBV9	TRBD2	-	TGTGCCAGCAGCTTACGACCAGCGGGAGCCCCCCAATACAATGAGCAGTTCTTC	CASSLRPAGAPQYNEQFF
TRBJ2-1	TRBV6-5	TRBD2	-	TGTGCCAGCACTAGGGTAGGACTAGCGGGAGGGGGCAATGAGCAGTTCTTC	CASTRVGLAGGGNEQFF
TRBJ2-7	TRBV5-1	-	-	TGCGCCAGCAGCTTGGCCAACGGGTACGAGCAGTACTTC	CASSLANGYEQYF
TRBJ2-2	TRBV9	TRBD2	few	TGTGCCAGCTCGGCTAGCGGGAGGAAATCCGGGGAGCTGTTTTTT	CASSASGRKSGELFF
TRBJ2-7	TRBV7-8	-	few	TGTGCCAGCAGCTTCGGGACTTACGGTACTTACGAGCAGTACTTC	CASSFGTYGTYEQYF
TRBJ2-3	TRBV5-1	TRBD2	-	TGCGCCAGCAGTCGGGGGGCGCCCGGGACTAGCGGCACAGATACGCAGTATTTT	CASSRGAPGTSGTDTQYF
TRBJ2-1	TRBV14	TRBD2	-	TGTGCCAGCAGCCAATTCCTTTCGGGGGAGGGTAGTGAGCAGTTCTTC	CASSQFLSGEGSEQFF
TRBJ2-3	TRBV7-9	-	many	TGTGCCAGCAGCCCGACAGAAACAGATACGCAGTATTTT	CASSPTETDTQYF
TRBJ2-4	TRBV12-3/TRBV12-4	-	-	TGTGCCAGCAGTTTCAAGAGTCTAGCCAAAAACATTCAGTACTTC	CASSFKSLAKNIQYF
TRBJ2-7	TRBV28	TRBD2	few	TGTGCCAGCAGGATCTCGGCGGGAGCCTACGAGCAGTACTTC	CASRISAGAYEQYF
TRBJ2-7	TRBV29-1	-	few	TGCAGCGTTGGCAGGTCAACCTACGAGCAGTACTTC	CSVGRSTYEQYF
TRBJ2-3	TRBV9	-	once	TGTGCCAGCAGCGTAGGCAGGGGTGGCACAGATACGCAGTATTTT	CASSVGRGGTDTQYF
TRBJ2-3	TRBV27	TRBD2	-	TGTGCCAGCAGTTTGTCCGGGACTAGCGGTACAGATACGCAGTATTTT	CASSLSGTSGTDTQYF
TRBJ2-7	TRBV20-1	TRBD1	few	TGCAGTGCTACCGGGACAGTCCCTCCCTACGAGCAGTACTTC	CSATGTVPPYEQYF
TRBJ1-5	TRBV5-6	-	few	TGTGCCAGCAGCGAGGGTTGGAGCAATCAGCCCCAGCATTTT	CASSEGWSNQPQHF
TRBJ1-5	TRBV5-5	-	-	TGTGCCAGCAGCTTGGCCCTTGGGGGGGCGGGGCAGCCCCAGCATTTT	CASSLALGGAGQPQHF
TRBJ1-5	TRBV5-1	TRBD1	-	TGCGCCAGCAGGCCCGGGACAGGGGGTCAGCCCCAGCATTTT	CASRPGTGGQPQHF
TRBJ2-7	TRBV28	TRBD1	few	TGTGCCAGCAGTTTGACAGGGTTCTACGAGCAGTACTTC	CASSLTGFYEQYF
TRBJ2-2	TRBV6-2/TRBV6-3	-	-	TGTGCCAGCAGTTACTCGATTAGTCAAGGCAACACCGGGGAGCTGTTTTTT	CASSYSISQGNTGELFF
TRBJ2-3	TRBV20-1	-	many	TGCAGTGCCGCCCCCGGACCCGGAGATACGCAGTATTTT	CSAAPGPGDTQYF
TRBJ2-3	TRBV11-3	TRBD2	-	TGTGCCAGCCGCTTAAAGGGGCTAGCGGGGGGACGCGATACGCAGTATTTT	CASRLKGLAGGRDTQYF
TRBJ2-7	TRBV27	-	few	TGTGCCAGCAGTTTAGTCCTTACCGCTTACGAGCAGTACTTC	CASSLVLTAYEQYF
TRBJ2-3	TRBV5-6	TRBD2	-	TGTGCCAGCAGCTCTAGCGGGAGTCGGGATACGCAGTATTTT	CASSSSGSRDTQYF
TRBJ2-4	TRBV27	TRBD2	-	TGTGCCAGCAGTTTATTAGGGACTAGCGACATTCAGTACTTC	CASSLLGTSDIQYF
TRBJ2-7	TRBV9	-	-	TGTGCCAGCAGCGTCGCAGAATGGAACGAGCAGTACTTC	CASSVAEWNEQYF
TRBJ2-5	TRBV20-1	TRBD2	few	TGCAGTGCCGCGTCGCTAGCGGGAGTTGGTATCGTTGGTGGAACGACCCAGTACTTC	CSAASLAGVGIVGGTTQYF
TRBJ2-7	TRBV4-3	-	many	TGCGCCAGCAGCCAAGACCAGGGCTACGAGCAGTACTTC	CASSQDQGYEQYF
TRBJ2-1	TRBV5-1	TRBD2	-	TGCGCCAGCAGCATGGTCGGGACTACTGAGCAGTTCTTC	CASSMVGTTEQFF
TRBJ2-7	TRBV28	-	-	TGTGCCAGCAGTCCCCTGGACTTCAGCTCCTACGAGCAGTACTTC	CASSPLDFSSYEQYF
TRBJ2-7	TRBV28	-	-	TGTGCCAGCAGTAGGTTCGACTCCTACGAGCAGTACTTC	CASSRFDSYEQYF
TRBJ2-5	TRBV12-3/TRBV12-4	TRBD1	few	TGTGCCAGCAGTCAAGGACAGGGGGCGGTAAAGACCCAGTACTTC	CASSQGQGAVKTQYF
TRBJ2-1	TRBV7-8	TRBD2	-	TGTGCCAGCAGCTTACGGCCGGGACTAGTCTACAATGAGCAGTTCTTC	CASSLRPGLVYNEQFF
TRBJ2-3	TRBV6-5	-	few	TGTGCCAGCAGTTCAGGAGGGAGCACAGATACGCAGTATTTT	CASSSGGSTDTQYF
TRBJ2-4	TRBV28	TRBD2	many	TGTGCCAGCAGTTTAAGCGGGAGGGCCCCGGGCGGCATTCAGTACTTC	CASSLSGRAPGGIQYF
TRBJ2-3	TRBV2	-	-	TGTGCCTGCCTAAAGGCCATAGATACGCAGTATTTT	CACLKAIDTQYF
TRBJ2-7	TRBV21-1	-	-	TGTGCCAGCATCGGAGGGGGGCTTTACGAGCAGTACTTC	CASIGGGLYEQYF
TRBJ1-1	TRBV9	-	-	TGTGCCAGCAGCGGGAGTGGGGGAACTGAAGCTTTCTTT	CASSGSGGTEAFF
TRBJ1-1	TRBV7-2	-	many	TGTGCCAGCAGCTTCTGGGACACTGAAGCTTTCTTT	CASSFWDTEAFF